The source of this T cell receptor beta chain is a study of cytomegalovirus exposure and HLA in healthy donors. The study, taken as a whole, reports: The productive fraction for most TCR beta V segments was about 87% or about 30% in an earlier analysis. A classifier reportedly called cytomegalovirus status with high sensitivity and specificity.

In regard to this clone: Its antigen is still unknown.

CDR3 length: 16 residues. V trimming: 0 bases; J trimming: 8 bases; junction bases outside the gene matches: 10. CDR1 is LGHNA, CDR2 YSLEER, per germline. The study ran its PCR with 60 Vbeta and 13 Jbeta primers. Libraries were prepared by immunoSEQ multiplex PCR; TCRdb keeps only in-frame clonotypes and omits some of them. Of some 180,000 clones in the sample, less than 80% are singletons; the top ten hold 4% to 4.5%. The chain has TRBV4-3 and TRBJ2-1, with 7 bases aligning to TRBD1. Sequenced sample: PBMCs. This clonotype was obtained from a woman aged 25-40 years in good health and CMV-seropositive. CDR3 nucleotides: TGCGCCAGCAGCCAAGACCGGGACAGCGAAGGGTATGAGCAGTTCTTC. It is translated as CASSQDRDSEGYEQFF.